The text below deals with one T cell receptor (beta chain). Its antigen is unidentified. This could be a read error, since a much larger clone is one nucleotide away. The record originates from a study of T cells in Graves' hyperthyroidism and ophthalmopathy. Regarding the study as a whole: Through a model of 13 V-J features, ophthalmopathy was separated from stable hyperthyroidism.

Uncontrolled infections, other autoimmune diseases, pregnancy or lactation led to exclusion of patients. After removal of 6 bases from V and 3 bases from J, the junction contained 4 bases not matched to a gene. This CDR3 region has 14 residues. Germline assignment: CDR1 MNHEY and CDR2 SVGEGT. From RNA transcripts, TCR beta CDR3 regions were amplified. When the TCR CDR3 underwent first-round RT-PCR, the HTBI primer set was used. MiXCR, run by TCRdb on the multiplex PCR reads, gives a single entry per CDR3 protein. The sample includes hundreds of thousands of distinct CDR3 sequences, approximately 23% seen only once; the top ten take approximately 49%.

The sequencing input was blood. This sequence joins TRBV6-2 or TRBV6-3 and TRBJ2-7; 11 bases match TRBD1. This receptor was identified in a woman in her 70s with Graves' ophthalmopathy. CDR3 DNA: TGTGCCAGCAGGCCCGGGACAGGGGGCTACGAGCAGTACTTC. It specifies CASRPGTGGYEQYF.